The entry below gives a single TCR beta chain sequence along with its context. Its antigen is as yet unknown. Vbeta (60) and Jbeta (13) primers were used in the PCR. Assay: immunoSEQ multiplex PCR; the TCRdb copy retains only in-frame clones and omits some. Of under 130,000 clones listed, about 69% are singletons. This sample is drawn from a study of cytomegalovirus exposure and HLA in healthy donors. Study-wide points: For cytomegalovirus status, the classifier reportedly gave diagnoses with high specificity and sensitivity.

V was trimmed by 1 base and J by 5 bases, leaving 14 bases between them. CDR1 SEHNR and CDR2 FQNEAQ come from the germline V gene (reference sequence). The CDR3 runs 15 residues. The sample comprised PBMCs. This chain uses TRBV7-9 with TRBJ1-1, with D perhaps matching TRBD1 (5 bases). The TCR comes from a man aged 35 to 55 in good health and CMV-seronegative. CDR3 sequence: CASSLGIGGGTEAFF. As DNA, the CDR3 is TGTGCCAGCAGCTTAGGTATTGGGGGAGGAACTGAAGCTTTCTTT.